Listed below are T cell receptor beta chains from one sample, sequenced in a study of blood T cell repertoires in COVID-19. Clones were sequenced by immunoSEQ multiplex PCR, and TCRdb holds only the in-frame ones, with some missing. The table has about 110,000 clones, 75% to 90% seen once. Sequencing was carried out using peripheral blood. These receptors were taken from a human donor in a cohort sampled during active COVID-19. CDR3s include the opening cysteine and the closing phenylalanine or tryptophan. A D gene is named only where the DNA matches it firmly. Size values are once, few and many counts, or a class for expanded clones, and some rows have none.

clone_size j_call v_call d_call cdr3_aa cdr3_nt
- TRBJ2-2 TRBV25-1 TRBD1 CASSEYETGVVNTGELFF TGTGCCAGCAGTGAATACGAGACAGGGGTCGTGAACACCGGGGAGCTGTTTTTT
once TRBJ1-2 TRBV18 - CASSLRGIGGYTF TGTGCCAGCTCACTTCGGGGGATTGGAGGCTACACCTTC
- TRBJ2-7 TRBV4-1 TRBD2 CASSQGSAGGVPYEQYF TGCGCCAGCAGCCAAGGATCGGCGGGAGGGGTACCCTACGAGCAGTACTTC
- TRBJ1-1 TRBV12-2 - CASRLVLGTGNTEAFF TGTGCAAGTCGCTTAGTGTTGGGGACAGGGAACACTGAAGCTTTCTTT
- TRBJ2-7 TRBV7-2 TRBD2 CASSRRGGGLAAPVEQYF TGTGCCAGCAGCCGCCGGGGAGGTGGACTAGCAGCGCCGGTCGAGCAGTACTTC
- TRBJ2-7 TRBV4-1 TRBD2 CASSPQTSGRLSYEQYF TGCGCCAGCAGCCCGCAGACTAGCGGGAGGCTCTCCTACGAGCAGTACTTC
- TRBJ1-2 TRBV9 - CASSVDTGSSGYTF TGTGCCAGCAGCGTAGACACAGGGTCGAGTGGCTACACCTTC
- TRBJ2-3 TRBV25-1 TRBD2 CASSTSSGVSDTQYF TGTGCCAGCAGCACCTCTAGCGGAGTCTCAGATACGCAGTATTTT
- TRBJ2-5 TRBV6-2/TRBV6-3 - CASTPQAQETQYF TGTGCCAGCACCCCGCAGGCACAAGAGACCCAGTACTTC
- TRBJ2-2 TRBV19 - CASTQFSRTSITGELFF TGTGCCAGTACCCAATTCTCACGGACAAGTATAACCGGGGAGCTGTTTTTT
- TRBJ1-4 TRBV6-5 TRBD1 CASSYSQGATNEKLFF TGTGCCAGCAGTTACTCACAGGGGGCAACTAATGAAAAACTGTTTTTT
- TRBJ1-5 TRBV27 - CASRGQSHQPQHF TGTGCCAGCAGGGGCCAGTCCCATCAGCCCCAGCATTTT
many TRBJ1-2 TRBV5-6 TRBD1 CASSAGQGLYGYTF TGTGCCAGCAGCGCAGGACAGGGATTGTATGGCTACACCTTC
once TRBJ2-5 TRBV7-3 - CASSFQGSETQYF TGTGCCAGCAGCTTTCAGGGGTCCGAGACCCAGTACTTC
- TRBJ1-2 TRBV7-9 - CASSLEAAYGYTF TGTGCCAGCAGCTTGGAGGCAGCCTATGGCTACACCTTC
once TRBJ1-1 TRBV19 - CASRRDLKNTEAFF TGTGCCAGCCGGCGGGACCTGAAGAACACTGAAGCTTTCTTT
- TRBJ2-7 TRBV7-2 TRBD2 CASSEGLSGRKGYEQYF TGTGCCAGCAGCGAGGGCCTTAGCGGGAGAAAGGGATACGAGCAGTACTTC
- TRBJ2-1 TRBV19 TRBD1 CASSIGGRGKELRYNEQFF TGTGCCAGTAGTATAGGGGGCAGGGGGAAGGAGTTGAGATACAATGAGCAGTTCTTC
- TRBJ2-1 TRBV4-1 TRBD2 CASSRRGLAGSNEQFF TGCGCCAGCAGCCGCCGGGGACTAGCGGGATCCAATGAGCAGTTCTTC
- TRBJ1-1 TRBV2 TRBD1 CASSRGNRGATEAFF TGTGCCAGCAGTCGGGGGAACAGGGGGGCCACTGAAGCTTTCTTT
- TRBJ2-1 TRBV7-6 TRBD2 CASSGGGLAGGPLYNEQFF TGTGCCAGCAGCGGGGGGGGGCTAGCGGGAGGCCCCCTCTACAATGAGCAGTTCTTC
- TRBJ2-7 TRBV6-2/TRBV6-3 - CASSYAEQGEQYF TGTGCCAGCAGTTACGCCGAGCAGGGCGAGCAGTACTTC
- TRBJ1-2 TRBV12-3/TRBV12-4 TRBD1 CASSSTGSYGYTF TGTGCCAGCAGTTCGACAGGGTCATATGGCTACACCTTC
- TRBJ2-1 TRBV4-3 TRBD2 CASSHPERGYNEQFF TGCGCCAGCAGCCACCCGGAGCGGGGGTACAATGAGCAGTTCTTC
- TRBJ2-1 TRBV3-1/TRBV3-2 TRBD2 CASSIAGAFDNEQFF TGTGCCAGCAGCATAGCGGGAGCATTCGACAATGAGCAGTTCTTC
- TRBJ2-1 TRBV7-3 TRBD2 CASSLKPSGSLNEQFF TGTGCCAGCAGCTTAAAACCCAGCGGGAGTTTGAATGAGCAGTTCTTC
- TRBJ2-2 TRBV6-5 - CASSYGGIGELFF TGTGCCAGCAGTTACGGGGGGATCGGGGAGCTGTTTTTT
- TRBJ1-1 TRBV5-1 - CASSLEVSGLEAFF TGCGCCAGCAGCTTGGAGGTGTCAGGTCTAGAAGCTTTCTTT
- TRBJ2-7 TRBV5-4 TRBD2 CASSLRGRGYEQYF TGTGCCAGCAGCTTGCGCGGGAGGGGCTACGAGCAGTACTTC
- TRBJ2-7 TRBV5-1 - CASSFSPRGLGGEQYF TGCGCCAGCAGCTTTTCCCCCAGGGGCCTAGGGGGTGAGCAGTACTTC
- TRBJ2-5 TRBV24-1 - CATSFGQETQYF TGTGCCACCAGCTTCGGCCAAGAGACCCAGTACTTC
few TRBJ1-3 TRBV6-2/TRBV6-3 TRBD1 CASSTPRTGAGNTIYF TGTGCCAGCAGTACTCCCAGGACAGGGGCTGGAAACACCATATATTTT
- TRBJ2-1 TRBV24-1 - CATSDSGGLDEQFF TGTGCCACCAGTGATTCAGGGGGGTTAGATGAGCAGTTCTTC
few TRBJ2-7 TRBV10-3 - CAISGTSSYEQYF TGTGCCATCAGTGGCACGAGCTCCTACGAGCAGTACTTC
once TRBJ1-1 TRBV5-6 - CASSPVSGTEAFF TGTGCCAGCAGTCCGGTTAGCGGCACTGAAGCTTTCTTT
- TRBJ2-5 TRBV2 TRBD2 CASSEWSSGTQETQYF TGTGCCAGCAGTGAATGGTCTAGCGGAACCCAAGAGACCCAGTACTTC
- TRBJ1-1 TRBV28 - CASSLSGQDEAFF TGTGCCAGCAGTTTAAGTGGGCAAGATGAAGCTTTCTTT
- TRBJ1-3 TRBV28 TRBD1 CASSQRDSRNTIYF TGTGCCAGCAGTCAACGGGACAGTCGAAACACCATATATTTT
- TRBJ1-1 TRBV15 - CATSSAPVVGGAEAFF TGTGCCACCAGCAGTGCTCCGGTTGTAGGGGGTGCTGAAGCTTTCTTT
- TRBJ1-5 TRBV2 TRBD1 CASSSLPLTRPGQSETSTQHF TGTGCCAGCAGTTCTCTCCCACTCACACGACCGGGACAGAGCGAGACATCGACCCAGCATTTT
- TRBJ2-3 TRBV12-5 TRBD1 CASGKQGAATDTQYF TGTGCTAGTGGCAAACAGGGGGCGGCCACAGATACGCAGTATTTT
- TRBJ1-1 TRBV9 - CASSVLENTEAFF TGTGCCAGCAGCGTACTAGAGAACACTGAAGCTTTCTTT
- TRBJ2-7 TRBV5-6 TRBD2 CATGRTARTSVSYEQYF TGTGCCACGGGGAGAACCGCCCGGACTAGCGTATCCTACGAGCAGTACTTC
- TRBJ2-6 TRBV7-9 TRBD1 CASSLDGTAGANVLTF TGTGCCAGCAGCTTAGATGGGACAGCTGGGGCCAACGTCCTGACTTTC
- TRBJ1-2 TRBV27 TRBD1 CASSPRQGSYGYTF TGTGCCAGCAGTCCAAGACAGGGTTCCTATGGCTACACTTTC
- TRBJ2-3 TRBV18 TRBD1 CASSPGDRSTDTQYF TGTGCCAGCTCACCAGGGGACAGATCCACAGATACGCAGTATTTT
- TRBJ1-4 TRBV15 TRBD1 CATSRGGTGSRGKLFF TGTGCCACCAGCAGAGGTGGGACAGGATCCCGAGGAAAACTGTTTTTT
- TRBJ1-3 TRBV3-1/TRBV3-2 - CASSHGQKRVFGNTIYF TGTGCCAGCAGCCATGGACAGAAGAGGGTATTCGGAAACACCATATATTTT
- TRBJ1-1 TRBV3-1/TRBV3-2 TRBD1 CASSQLLTGKTGTEAFF TGTGCCAGCAGCCAATTATTGACAGGGAAGACGGGCACTGAAGCTTTCTTT
- TRBJ2-1 TRBV13 TRBD2 CASSLSRLADYNEQFF TGTGCCAGCAGCTTATCCCGACTAGCAGATTACAATGAGCAGTTCTTC
- TRBJ2-2 TRBV5-6 - CASSLVYNTGELFF TGTGCCAGCAGCTTGGTCTACAACACCGGGGAGCTGTTTTTT